The source of this T cell receptor (beta chain) is a study of T cells in tuberculosis (dated by TCRdb to 2016 to 2019). Context from the whole study: In the study, CD1B tetramers and high-throughput TCR immunosequencing were combined to characterize T cells specific for the mycobacterial lipid antigen glucose monomycolate (GMM). With 9 to 11 people per group, a South African clinical cohort compared IGRA-negative adolescents, IGRA-positive adolescents with latent tuberculosis, and adults with active tuberculosis.

At study entry, a tuberculin skin test and the QuantiFERON-TB GOLD In-Tube IGRA were used to screen adolescents for latent tuberculosis infection. Unsorted cryopreserved PBMC were immunosequenced, covering on average approximately 91,000 T cells per clinical donor. Eleven high schools in the Worcester region of the Western Cape, South Africa, served as enrollment sites for adolescents aged 12 to 18 years. Some 10 M. tuberculosis-infected and ten uninfected adolescents were selected with matching for age and sex. Adolescent PBMC were isolated from freshly drawn heparinized blood by density centrifugation and cryopreserved. Overall study outcomes, separate from this receptor: With the diverse GMM-specific repertoire as input, a classifier achieved roughly 90% accuracy (AUROC about 0.9), whereas GEM motif frequencies as input gave 70% accuracy. Compared with IGRA-negative controls, TCR-alpha repertoires from active tuberculosis had smaller mean NN-distances to GMM-specific TCRs, which suggests clonal expansion of these TCRs. Clinical samples were chosen by availability of cryopreserved specimens, and active tuberculosis cases were adults while controls were adolescents. The smaller NN-distances in active tuberculosis patients were driven in part by shorter CDR3-alpha lengths, while the difference seen for TCR-beta was not statistically significant.

A remark on this clone: Its antigen target is currently unknown. Base qualities are not recorded, but no much larger clone differs from it by a single base.

V lost 5 bases and J lost 9 bases, and the count of bases not matched to a germline gene is 12. Sequences SGHAT (CDR1) and FQNNGV (CDR2) are obtained from the germline V gene. From its cysteine to its phenylalanine, the CDR3 spans 16 amino acids. The kept DNA is CDR3 alone, 48 bases in frame from the first base. The immunoSEQ multiplex PCR assay was used to generate TCR libraries, with TCR-beta and/or TCR-alpha/delta assays applied to each sample. The Illumina high-throughput platform was used to sequence the amplified TCR libraries. For the original study's pipeline: Clustering and dimensionality reduction relied on pairwise TCRdist distances among GMM-specific receptors from T cells that were either sorted ex vivo or expanded in vitro. Each clinical repertoire was assigned a mean NN-distance score, defined as the average TCRdist to the nearest 10% of tetramer-positive reference sequences. To compute GEM TCR motif frequency, the fraction of unique TCRs matching known GEM sequences by V/J usage and CDR3 length was calculated. Linear discriminant analysis with leave-one-out cross-validation, implemented in scikit-learn, was used to classify active tuberculosis. TCRdb retrieved this table from immuneACCESS and kept in-frame rearrangements only. Not all clones are present; in checked studies, unresolved V genes account for under half, and no reason is known for the remainder. Clone size and V and J calls were adopted from that table, with D and trimming inferred from the DNA. Recorded for this sample are more than 35,000 clones; about 95% of them occurred a single time. The top ten clones comprise approximately 7.9% of the sample.

Sequencing was done on a sample of PBMCs. This clonotype was obtained from a donor aged 5 to 30 with latent tuberculosis or without tuberculosis infection. The receptor chain draws on TRBV11-2 and TRBJ2-2; the central 10 bases match TRBD2. The encoded CDR3 is CASSLSSGRGNRELFF. The bases read TGTGCCAGCAGCCTGTCTAGCGGGAGAGGGAATAGGGAGCTGTTTTTT.